Sequencing of this T cell receptor beta chain was carried out in a study of shared clonotypes between healthy human individuals. Overall study findings and caveats: Rarefaction revealed incomplete sorted-subset sequencing despite large depth.

Germline assignment: CDR1 MGHDK and CDR2 SYGVNS. The CDR3 runs 14 residues. V shed 2 bases and J shed 2 bases, with 9 bases lying between them. As regards this clone: What it binds is unknown.

As handled by the study authors: ImmunoSEQ output lacked quality scores and full-length reads, limiting matched filtering. This table comes from immunoSEQ multiplex PCR, and its TCRdb copy is limited to in-frame clones, with some not included. V, J and clone size are those of that table, while D and trimming were read from the DNA. The sample shows some 2,000,000 clones, roughly 95% of them seen only once. Recent vaccinations or acute infections were absent in the healthy HIV-negative adult donors. This TCR derives from a man in his late teens or twenties in good health. Sample: naive CD4+ T cells sorted from blood. Documented subset: CD45RA+ positively selected. This chain uses TRBV25-1 with TRBJ1-2; D ambiguous. As DNA, the CDR3 is TGTGCCAGCAGTGAAACCAAGGGAAACTATGGCTACACCTTC. Protein sequence: CASSETKGNYGYTF.